This TCR beta chain was found in a study of blood T cell repertoires in COVID-19. Study information: Sources were T cells, B-cell-depleted T cells, or PBMCs; the material itself was cDNA or gDNA.

V shed 8 bases, J shed 1 base, and the junction held 8 bases outside the gene matches. Germline V gives CDR1 SGHTA, CDR2 FQGNSA. The CDR3 has 15 amino acids. This clone has a handful of counts. In the authors' methods: Reference gene primer amplification gave estimated nucleated cell counts. Profiling relied on immunoSEQ multiplex PCR, and the TCRdb table lists in-frame clones only, not all of them. V, J and clone size were drawn from that table, and D and trimming were deduced from the DNA. The sample includes under 150,000 clones, more than 80% seen only once; the top ten take roughly 4.5%. This clonotype was sampled from a human donor in a cohort sampled during active COVID-19. V is TRBV7-2 and J is TRBJ2-3, with 8 bases that match TRBD1. The sequencing input was peripheral blood. The CDR3 region is CASSGDRGRTDTQYF. CDR3 in DNA: TGTGCCAGCTCTGGTGACAGGGGACGCACAGATACGCAGTATTTT.